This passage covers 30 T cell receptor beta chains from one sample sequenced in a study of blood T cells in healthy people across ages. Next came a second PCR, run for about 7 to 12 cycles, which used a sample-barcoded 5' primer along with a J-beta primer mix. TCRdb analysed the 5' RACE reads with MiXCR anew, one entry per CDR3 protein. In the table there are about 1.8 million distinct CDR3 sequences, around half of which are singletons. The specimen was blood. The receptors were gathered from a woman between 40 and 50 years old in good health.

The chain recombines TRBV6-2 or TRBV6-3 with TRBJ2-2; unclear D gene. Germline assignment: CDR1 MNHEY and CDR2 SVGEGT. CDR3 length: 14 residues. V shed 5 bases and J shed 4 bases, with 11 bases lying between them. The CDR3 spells CASSHVWGTGELFF. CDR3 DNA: TGTGCCAGCAGTCATGTCTGGGGCACCGGGGAGCTGTTTTTT.

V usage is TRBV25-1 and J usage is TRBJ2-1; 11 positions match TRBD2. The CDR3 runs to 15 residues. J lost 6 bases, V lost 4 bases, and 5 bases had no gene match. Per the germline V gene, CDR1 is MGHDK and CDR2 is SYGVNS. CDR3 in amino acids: CASSVAGGLGNEQFF. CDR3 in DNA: TGTGCCAGCAGTGTAGCGGGGGGGCTCGGCAATGAGCAGTTCTTC.

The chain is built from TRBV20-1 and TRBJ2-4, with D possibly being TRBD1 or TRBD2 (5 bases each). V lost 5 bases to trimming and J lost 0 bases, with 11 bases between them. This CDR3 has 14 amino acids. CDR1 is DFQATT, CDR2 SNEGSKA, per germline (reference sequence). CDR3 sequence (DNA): TGCAGTGCTCATGGGACGTTAGCCAAAAACATTCAGTACTTC. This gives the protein CSAHGTLAKNIQYF.

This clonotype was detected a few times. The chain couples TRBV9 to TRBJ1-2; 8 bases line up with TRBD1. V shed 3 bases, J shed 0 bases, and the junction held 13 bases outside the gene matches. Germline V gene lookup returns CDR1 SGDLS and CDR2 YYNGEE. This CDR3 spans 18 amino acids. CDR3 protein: CASSEGQALVAPNYGYTF. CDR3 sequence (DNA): TGTGCCAGCAGCGAGGGACAGGCCCTCGTCGCGCCTAACTATGGCTACACCTTC.

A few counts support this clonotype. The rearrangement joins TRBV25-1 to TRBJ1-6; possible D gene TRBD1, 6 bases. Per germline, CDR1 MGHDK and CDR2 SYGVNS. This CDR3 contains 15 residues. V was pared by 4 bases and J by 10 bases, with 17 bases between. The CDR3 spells CASSGRLQGHSPLHF. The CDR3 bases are TGTGCCAGCAGTGGCCGTCTTCAGGGACACTCACCCCTCCACTTT.

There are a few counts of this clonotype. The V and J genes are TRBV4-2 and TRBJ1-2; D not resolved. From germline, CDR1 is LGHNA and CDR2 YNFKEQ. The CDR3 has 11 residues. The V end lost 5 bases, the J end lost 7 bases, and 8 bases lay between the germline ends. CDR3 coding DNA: TGTGCCAGCAGCACCTATGGTGGCTACACCTTC. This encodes CASSTYGGYTF.

This CDR3 is CASRARTSTDTQYF. The CDR3 coding sequence is TGTGCCAGCAGAGCAAGGACTAGCACAGATACGCAGTATTTT. This chain joins TRBV25-1 and TRBJ2-3; D is possibly TRBD2 (5 bases). The V end was cut by 6 bases, the J end by 0 bases, with 10 bases between. The CDR3 has 14 residues. CDR1 and CDR2 (germline): MGHDK, SYGVNS.

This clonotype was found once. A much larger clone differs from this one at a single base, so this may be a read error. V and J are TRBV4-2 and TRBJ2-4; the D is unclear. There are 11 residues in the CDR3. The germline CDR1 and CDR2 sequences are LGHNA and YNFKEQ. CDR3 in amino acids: CAGSQENIQYF. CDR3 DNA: TGTGCCGGCAGCCAAGAAAACATTCAGTACTTC.

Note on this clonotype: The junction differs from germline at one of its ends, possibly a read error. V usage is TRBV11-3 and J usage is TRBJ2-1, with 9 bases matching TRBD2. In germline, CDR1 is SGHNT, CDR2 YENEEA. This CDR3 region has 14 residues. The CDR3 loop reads CASNLAGALNEQFF. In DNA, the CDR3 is TGTGCCAGCAACTTAGCGGGGGCGTTGAATGAGCAGTTCTTC.

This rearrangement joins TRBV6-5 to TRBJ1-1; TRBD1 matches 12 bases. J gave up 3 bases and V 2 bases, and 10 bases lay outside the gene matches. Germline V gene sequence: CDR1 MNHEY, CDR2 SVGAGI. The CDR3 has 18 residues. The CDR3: CASSYIPGQGAGDTEAFF. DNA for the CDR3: TGTGCCAGCAGTTACATTCCGGGACAGGGGGCCGGGGACACTGAAGCTTTCTTT.

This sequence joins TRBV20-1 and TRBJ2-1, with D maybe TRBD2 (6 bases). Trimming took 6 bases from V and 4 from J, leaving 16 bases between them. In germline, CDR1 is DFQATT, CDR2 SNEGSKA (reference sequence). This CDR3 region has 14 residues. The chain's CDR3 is CSARVGGLYNEQFF. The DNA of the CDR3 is TGCAGTGCCCGCGTGGGGGGTCTATACAATGAGCAGTTCTTC.

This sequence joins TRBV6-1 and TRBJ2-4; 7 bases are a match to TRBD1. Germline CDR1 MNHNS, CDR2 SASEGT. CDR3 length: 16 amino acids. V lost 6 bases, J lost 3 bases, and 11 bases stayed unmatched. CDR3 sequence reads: CASREQGRKGKNIQYF. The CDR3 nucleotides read TGTGCCAGCAGGGAACAGGGGCGGAAGGGCAAAAACATTCAGTACTTC.

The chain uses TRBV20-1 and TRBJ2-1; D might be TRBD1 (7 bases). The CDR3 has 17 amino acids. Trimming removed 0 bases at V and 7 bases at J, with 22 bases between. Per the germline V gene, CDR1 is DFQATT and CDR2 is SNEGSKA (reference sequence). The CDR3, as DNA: TGCAGTGCTAGAGAACCGCAGGGGGTCAGACTAGGAAATGAGCAGTTCTTC. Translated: CSAREPQGVRLGNEQFF.

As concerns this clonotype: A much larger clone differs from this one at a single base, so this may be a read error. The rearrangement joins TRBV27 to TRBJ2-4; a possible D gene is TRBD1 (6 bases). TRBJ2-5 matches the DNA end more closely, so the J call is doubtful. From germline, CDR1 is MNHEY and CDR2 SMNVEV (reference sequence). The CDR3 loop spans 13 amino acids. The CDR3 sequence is CASRGHPKETQYF. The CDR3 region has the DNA TGTGCCAGCAGGGGACACCCTAAAGAGACCCAGTACTTC.

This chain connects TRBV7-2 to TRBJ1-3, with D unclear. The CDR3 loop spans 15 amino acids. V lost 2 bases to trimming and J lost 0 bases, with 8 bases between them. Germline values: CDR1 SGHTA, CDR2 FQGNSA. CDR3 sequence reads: CASSLNWGSGNTIYF. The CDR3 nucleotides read TGTGCCAGCAGCTTAAATTGGGGCTCTGGAAACACCATATATTTT.

CDR3 nucleotides: TGCGCCAGCGGCCTCCAGGGGGGCTCAGATACGCAGTATTTT. Encoded protein: CASGLQGGSDTQYF. The chain uses TRBV5-1 and TRBJ2-3, with D maybe TRBD1 (7 bases). CDR1 is SGHRS and CDR2 is YFSETQ in the germline V gene. Between the trimmed V and J ends, which lost 7 bases and 4 bases, there was a span of 16 bases. This CDR3 is 14 amino acids long.

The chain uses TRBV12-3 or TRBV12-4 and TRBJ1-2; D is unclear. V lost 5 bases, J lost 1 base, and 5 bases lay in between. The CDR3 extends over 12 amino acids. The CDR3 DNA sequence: TGTGCCAGCAGTATCCATAACTATGGCTACACCTTC. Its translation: CASSIHNYGYTF.

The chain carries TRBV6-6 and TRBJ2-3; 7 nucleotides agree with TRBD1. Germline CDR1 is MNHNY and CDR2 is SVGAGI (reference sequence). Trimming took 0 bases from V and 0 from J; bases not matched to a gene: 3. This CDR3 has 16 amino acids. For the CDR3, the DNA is TGTGCCAGCAGTTACTCTTCGACAGGGAGCACAGATACGCAGTATTTT. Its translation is CASSYSSTGSTDTQYF.

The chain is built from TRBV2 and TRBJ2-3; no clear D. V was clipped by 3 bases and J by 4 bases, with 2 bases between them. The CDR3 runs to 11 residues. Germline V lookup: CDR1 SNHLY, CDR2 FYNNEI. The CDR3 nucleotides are TGTGCCAGCAGTGATCCAGATACGCAGTATTTT. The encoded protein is CASSDPDTQYF.

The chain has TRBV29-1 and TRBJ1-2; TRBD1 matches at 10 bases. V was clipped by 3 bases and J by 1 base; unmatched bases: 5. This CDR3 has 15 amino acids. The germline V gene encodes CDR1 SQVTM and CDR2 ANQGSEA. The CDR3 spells CSVDPGTGVNYGYTF. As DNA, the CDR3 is TGCAGCGTTGATCCCGGGACAGGGGTTAACTATGGCTACACCTTC.

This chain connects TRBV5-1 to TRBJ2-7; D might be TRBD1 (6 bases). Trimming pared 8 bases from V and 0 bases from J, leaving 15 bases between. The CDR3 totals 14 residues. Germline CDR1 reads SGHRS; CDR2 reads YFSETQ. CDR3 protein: CASGATGSSYEQYF. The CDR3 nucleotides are TGCGCCAGTGGAGCCACAGGGAGCTCCTACGAGCAGTACTTC.

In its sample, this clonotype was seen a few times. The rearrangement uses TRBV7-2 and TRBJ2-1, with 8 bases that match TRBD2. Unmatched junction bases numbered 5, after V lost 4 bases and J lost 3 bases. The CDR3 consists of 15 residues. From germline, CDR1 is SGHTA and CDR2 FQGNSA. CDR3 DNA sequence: TGTGCCAGCAGCTCGCGGGGGGACGTCTACAATGAGCAGTTCTTC. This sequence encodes CASSSRGDVYNEQFF.

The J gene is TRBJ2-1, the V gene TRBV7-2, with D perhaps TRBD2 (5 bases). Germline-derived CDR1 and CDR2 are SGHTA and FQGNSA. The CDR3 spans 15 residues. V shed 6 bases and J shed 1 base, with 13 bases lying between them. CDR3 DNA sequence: TGTGCCAGCAGTTCGGGTCGGGGTTCCTACAATGAGCAGTTCTTC. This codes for CASSSGRGSYNEQFF.

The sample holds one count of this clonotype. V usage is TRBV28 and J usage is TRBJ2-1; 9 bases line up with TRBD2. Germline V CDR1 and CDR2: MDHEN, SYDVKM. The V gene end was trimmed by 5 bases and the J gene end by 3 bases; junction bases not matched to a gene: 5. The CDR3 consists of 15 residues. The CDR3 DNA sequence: TGTGCCAGCAGTCAGACTAGCGGCCACTACAATGAGCAGTTCTTC. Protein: CASSQTSGHYNEQFF.

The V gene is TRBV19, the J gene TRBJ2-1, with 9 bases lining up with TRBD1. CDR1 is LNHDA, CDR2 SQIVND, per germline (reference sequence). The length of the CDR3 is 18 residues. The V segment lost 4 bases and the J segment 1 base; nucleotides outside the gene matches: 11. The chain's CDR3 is CASSSPGTGSGSYNEQFF. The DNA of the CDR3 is TGTGCCAGTAGTAGTCCCGGGACAGGGTCGGGGTCCTACAATGAGCAGTTCTTC.

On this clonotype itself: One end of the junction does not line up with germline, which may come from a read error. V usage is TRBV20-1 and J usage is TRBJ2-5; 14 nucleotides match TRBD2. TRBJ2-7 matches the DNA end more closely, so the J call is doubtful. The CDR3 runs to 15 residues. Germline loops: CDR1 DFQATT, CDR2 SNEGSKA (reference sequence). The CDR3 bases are TGCGGTGCTGGACTGACTAGCGGGGGGGCTTACGAGCAGTACTTC. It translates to CGAGLTSGGAYEQYF.

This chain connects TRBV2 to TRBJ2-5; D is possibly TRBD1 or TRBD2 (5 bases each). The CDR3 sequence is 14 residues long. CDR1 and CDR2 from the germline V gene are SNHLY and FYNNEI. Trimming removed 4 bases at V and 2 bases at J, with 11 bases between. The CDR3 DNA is TGTGCCAGCAGTGGGAAAGGGACGCAAGAGACCCAGTACTTC. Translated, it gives CASSGKGTQETQYF. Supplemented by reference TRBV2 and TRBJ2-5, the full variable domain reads EPEVTQTPSHQVTQMGQEVILRCVPISNHLYFYWYRQILGQKVEFLVSFYNNEISEKSEIFDDQFSVERPDGSNFTLKIRSTKLEDSAMYFCASSGKGTQETQYFGPGTRLLVL.

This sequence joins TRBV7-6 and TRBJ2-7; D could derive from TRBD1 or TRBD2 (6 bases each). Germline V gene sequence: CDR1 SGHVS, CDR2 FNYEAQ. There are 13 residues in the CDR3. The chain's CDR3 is CDPPRGAGYEQYF. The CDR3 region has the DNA TGTGACCCGCCAAGGGGGGCGGGCTACGAGCAGTACTTC.

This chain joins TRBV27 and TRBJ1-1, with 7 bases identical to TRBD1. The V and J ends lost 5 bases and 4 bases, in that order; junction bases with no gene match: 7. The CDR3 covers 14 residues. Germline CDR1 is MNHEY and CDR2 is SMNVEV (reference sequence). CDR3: CASSRRQGRTEAFF. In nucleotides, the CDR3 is TGTGCCAGCAGTCGTCGACAGGGCCGCACTGAAGCTTTCTTT.

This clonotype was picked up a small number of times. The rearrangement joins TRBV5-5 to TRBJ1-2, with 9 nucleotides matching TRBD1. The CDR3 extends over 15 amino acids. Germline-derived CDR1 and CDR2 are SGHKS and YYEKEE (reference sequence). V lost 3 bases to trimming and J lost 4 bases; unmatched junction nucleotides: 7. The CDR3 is CASSSGQGLFYGYTF. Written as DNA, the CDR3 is TGTGCCAGCAGCTCGGGACAGGGACTGTTCTATGGCTACACCTTC.